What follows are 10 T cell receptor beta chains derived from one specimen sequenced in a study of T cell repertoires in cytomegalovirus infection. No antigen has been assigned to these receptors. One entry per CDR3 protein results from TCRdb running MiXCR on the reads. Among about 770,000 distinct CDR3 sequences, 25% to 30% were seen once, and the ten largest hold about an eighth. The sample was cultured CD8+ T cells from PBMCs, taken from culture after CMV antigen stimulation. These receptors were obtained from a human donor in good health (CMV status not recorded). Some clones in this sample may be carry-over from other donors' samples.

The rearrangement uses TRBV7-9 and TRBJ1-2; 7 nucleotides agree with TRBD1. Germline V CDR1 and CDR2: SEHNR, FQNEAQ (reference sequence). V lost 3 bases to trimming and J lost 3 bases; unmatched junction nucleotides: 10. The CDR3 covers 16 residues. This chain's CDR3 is CASSLTGTETYYGYTF. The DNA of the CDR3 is TGTGCCAGCAGCTTGACAGGGACGGAGACTTACTATGGCTACACCTTC.

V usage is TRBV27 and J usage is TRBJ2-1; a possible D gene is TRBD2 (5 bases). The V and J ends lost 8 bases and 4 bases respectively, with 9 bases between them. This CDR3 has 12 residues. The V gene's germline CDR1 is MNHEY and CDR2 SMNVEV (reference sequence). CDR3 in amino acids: CASAGVYNEQFF. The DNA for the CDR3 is TGTGCCAGCGCCGGGGTATACAATGAGCAGTTCTTC.

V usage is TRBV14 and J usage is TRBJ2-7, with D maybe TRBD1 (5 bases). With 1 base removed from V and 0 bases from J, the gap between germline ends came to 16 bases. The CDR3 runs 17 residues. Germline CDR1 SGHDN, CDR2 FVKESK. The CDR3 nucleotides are TGTGCCAGCAGCCAAGGAAGAACAGGAGTTTACTCCTACGAGCAGTACGTC. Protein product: CASSQGRTGVYSYEQYV.

This chain's CDR3 is CASSDPWTGPNYEQYV. The CDR3 nucleotides are TGTGCCAGCAGTGACCCCTGGACAGGGCCGAACTACGAGCAGTACGTC. The rearrangement joins TRBV6-1 to TRBJ2-7; TRBD1 matches 8 bases. With V trimmed by 3 bases and J by 3 bases, 10 bases remained unmatched. The CDR3 totals 16 residues. Germline CDR1 is MNHNS and CDR2 is SASEGT.

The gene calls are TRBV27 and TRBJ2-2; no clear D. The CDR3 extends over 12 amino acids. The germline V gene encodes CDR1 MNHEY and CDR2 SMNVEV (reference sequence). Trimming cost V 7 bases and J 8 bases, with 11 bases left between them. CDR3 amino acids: CASTTGRGELFF. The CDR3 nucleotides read TGTGCCAGCACCACCGGCAGGGGGGAGCTGTTTTTT.

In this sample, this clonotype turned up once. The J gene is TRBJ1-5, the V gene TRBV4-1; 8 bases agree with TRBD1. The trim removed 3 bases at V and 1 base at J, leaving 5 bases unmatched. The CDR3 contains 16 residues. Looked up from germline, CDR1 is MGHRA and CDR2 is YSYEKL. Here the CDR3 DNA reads TGCGCCAGCAGCCACTTACAGGGGGGCAGCAATCAGCCCCAGCATTTT. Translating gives CASSHLQGGSNQPQHF.

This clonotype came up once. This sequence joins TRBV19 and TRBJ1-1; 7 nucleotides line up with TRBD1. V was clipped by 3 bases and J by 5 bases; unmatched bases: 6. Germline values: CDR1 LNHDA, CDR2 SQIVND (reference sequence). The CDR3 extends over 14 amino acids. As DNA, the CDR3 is TGTGCCAGTAGTATCCGGACAGGAAGGACTGAAGCTTTCTTT. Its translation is CASSIRTGRTEAFF.

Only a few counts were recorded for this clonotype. DNA for the CDR3: TGTGCCAGCAGTTTTGAGGGGGCTATGCCGGAAGCTTTCTTT. Residues: CASSFEGAMPEAFF. The chain uses TRBV12-3 or TRBV12-4 and TRBJ1-1; 7 positions match TRBD1. Trimming at V came to 3 bases and at J to 8 bases, leaving 9 bases not matched to a gene. The CDR3 length is 14 residues.

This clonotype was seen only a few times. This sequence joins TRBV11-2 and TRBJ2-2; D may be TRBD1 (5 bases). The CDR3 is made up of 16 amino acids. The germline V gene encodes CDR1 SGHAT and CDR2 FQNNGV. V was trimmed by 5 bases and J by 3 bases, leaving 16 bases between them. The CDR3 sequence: CASSPRTVGHTGELFF. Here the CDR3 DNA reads TGTGCCAGCAGCCCGCGAACAGTGGGGCACACCGGGGAGCTGTTTTTT.

CDR3 in DNA: TGTGCCAGCAGCCCCGGACAGGACACCTACGAGCAGTACGTC. Its translation: CASSPGQDTYEQYV. The rearrangement joins TRBV5-3 to TRBJ2-7, with TRBD1 identical over 7 bases. Being an ORF, TRBV5-3 has a function that is uncertain. The CDR3 is made up of 14 amino acids. Trimming cost V 8 bases and J 2 bases; bases outside gene matches: 10.